Listed below are T cell receptor beta chains from one sample, sequenced in a study of T cell repertoires in cytomegalovirus infection. TCRdb processed the reads anew with MiXCR; each CDR3 protein has one entry. The table has about 160,000 distinct CDR3 sequences, approximately 17% seen once. The specimen was CD8+ T cells from PBMCs. The receptors were sampled from a human donor in good health (CMV status not recorded). Some clones in this sample may be carry-over from other donors' samples. The CDR3 runs from the conserved cysteine through the conserved F or W. A D gene is named only where the DNA matches it firmly. Some rows mark clone size as missing; the rest say once, few, many or name a class of expanded clone.

j_call v_call clone_size d_call cdr3_nt cdr3_aa
TRBJ1-3 TRBV7-9 NA NA TGTGCCAGCAGCCTACTCTCTGGAAACACCATATATTTT CASSLLSGNTIYF
TRBJ2-5 TRBV7-8 many NA TGTGCAATCCGGGACATTCAAGAGACCCAGTACTTC CAIRDIQETQYF
TRBJ2-4 TRBV28 few NA TGTGCCAGCAGTTTCCTACTAGCCAAAAACATTCAGTACTTC CASSFLLAKNIQYF
TRBJ2-3 TRBV12-3/TRBV12-4 few NA TGTGCCAGCAGTTTCCCCACAGATGGAGATACGCAGTATTTT CASSFPTDGDTQYF
TRBJ2-7 TRBV6-2/TRBV6-3 few NA TGTGCCAGCAGTTACTCGAGATTTTGGGACACGGATCTTTACGAGCAGTACTTC CASSYSRFWDTDLYEQYF
TRBJ1-5 TRBV5-1 NA NA TGCGCCAGCAGCTTGGCTCCTTTATCGGAAAGCAATCAGCCCCAGCATTTT CASSLAPLSESNQPQHF
TRBJ2-1 TRBV20-1 many NA TGCAGTGCTAGGGGGCAATATGACTACAATGAGCAGTTCTTC CSARGQYDYNEQFF
TRBJ1-6 TRBV28 NA NA TGTGCCAGCAGGGCCTGGACGGACAATTCACCCCTCCACTTT CASRAWTDNSPLHF
TRBJ2-1 TRBV6-2/TRBV6-3 NA TRBD1 TGTGCCAGCCTCTCCCGGACAGGGGGTGAGGAGTTCTTC CASLSRTGGEEFF
TRBJ2-1 TRBV6-2/TRBV6-3 few TRBD1 TGTGCCAGCAGCCCGGCCCGGGACAGGGCTAACAATGAGCAGTTCTTC CASSPARDRANNEQFF
TRBJ1-1 TRBV6-2/TRBV6-3 many NA TGTGCCAGCAGTTACTCTGCGGGGCTTGCTGAAGCTTTCTTT CASSYSAGLAEAFF
TRBJ2-1 TRBV27 few TRBD2 TGTGCCAGCACCCCGGGACTAGCGGGACATGAGCAGTTCTTC CASTPGLAGHEQFF
TRBJ2-2 TRBV14 few TRBD2 TGTGCCAGCAGCCTCACTAGCGGGGGGGCTTACACCGGGGAGCTGTTTTTT CASSLTSGGAYTGELFF
TRBJ1-2 TRBV28 NA TRBD1 TGTGCCAGCAGCTTGACAGGGGCTCTTAACTATGGCTACACCTTC CASSLTGALNYGYTF
TRBJ1-5 TRBV28 few NA TGTGCCAGCAGTTCCCACGGTCAGCCCCAGCATTTT CASSSHGQPQHF
TRBJ1-1 TRBV7-9 NA NA TGTGCCAGCAGGAGCCGGGACTCCCGGGCTTTCTTT CASRSRDSRAFF
TRBJ2-1 TRBV7-2 few TRBD1 TGTGCCAGCAGCTTCTGGGACAGGGGCAATGAGCAGTTCTTC CASSFWDRGNEQFF
TRBJ1-5 TRBV23-1 few NA TGCGCCAGCAGTCAAGAAGGGGATAGCAATCAGCCCCAGCATTTT CASSQEGDSNQPQHF
TRBJ2-7 TRBV6-2/TRBV6-3 few NA TGTGCCAGCAGTTACTCAGAGACCGACAGTGCCTACGAGCAGTACTTC CASSYSETDSAYEQYF
TRBJ2-5 TRBV7-2 NA NA TGTGCCAGCAGCTTAAACGGGGCCGGAGAGACCCAGTACTTC CASSLNGAGETQYF
TRBJ2-1 TRBV7-9 many NA TGTGCCAGCAGCCCTATTAATGAGCAGTTCTTC CASSPINEQFF
TRBJ1-5 TRBV29-1 NA NA TGCAGCGTTGGGGGGGGAAATAGCAATCAGCCCCAGCATTTT CSVGGGNSNQPQHF
TRBJ2-1 TRBV5-1 few NA TGCGCCAGCAGGGTCGGGGGCTCAAACAATGAGCAGTTCTTC CASRVGGSNNEQFF
TRBJ2-1 TRBV7-2 few TRBD2 TGTGCCAGCAGGTCCGGGACTAGCCCCTACAATGAGCAGTTCTTC CASRSGTSPYNEQFF
TRBJ2-1 TRBV29-1 few TRBD2 TGCAGCGTTGTTTCTAGCGGGAGCTATGAGCAGTTCTTC CSVVSSGSYEQFF
TRBJ2-1 TRBV6-2/TRBV6-3 NA NA TGTGCCAGCAGTTGGTACGATGAGCAGTTCTTC CASSWYDEQFF
TRBJ1-1 TRBV12-5 NA NA TGTGCTAGTGGTTTGGGGGACACTGAAGCTTTCTTT CASGLGDTEAFF
TRBJ2-7 TRBV15 few NA TGTGCCACCAGCAGTACCCCCGGACCGCCCTACGAGCAGTACTTC CATSSTPGPPYEQYF
TRBJ1-1 TRBV28 few NA TGTGCCAGCAGGCTCCGTGGGGGTTACACTGAAGCTTTCTTT CASRLRGGYTEAFF
TRBJ2-1 TRBV4-1 NA TRBD2 TGCGCCAGCAGCCAAGACCCCCTAGCGGATCCTTACAATGAGCAGTTCTTC CASSQDPLADPYNEQFF
TRBJ1-2 TRBV14 NA NA TGTGCCAGCAGCCATACTGGTGGAGGGTCTAGGGTTTATGGCTACACCTTC CASSHTGGGSRVYGYTF
TRBJ2-5 TRBV4-2 NA NA TGTGCCAGCAGCCTACAGGACATCCAAGAGACCCAGTACTTC CASSLQDIQETQYF
TRBJ1-1 TRBV7-9 NA NA TGTGCCAGCAGCCCTAGAGGTCGAGCTTTCTTT CASSPRGRAFF
TRBJ2-1 TRBV14 few NA TGTGCCAGCAGCCAAGGGACCTATGAGCAGTTCTTC CASSQGTYEQFF
TRBJ2-3 TRBV6-2/TRBV6-3 medium-sized TRBD2 TGTGCCAGCAGTTACGGGAGGGCCTCAGATACGCAGTATTTT CASSYGRASDTQYF
TRBJ1-1 TRBV27 NA NA TGTGCCAGCAGTACAGGTTTCACTGAAGCTTTCTTT CASSTGFTEAFF
TRBJ2-4 TRBV6-8 few NA TGTGCCAGCAGTTACTCTGGGGGCGAAAACATTCAGTACTTC CASSYSGGENIQYF
TRBJ2-1 TRBV7-8 NA NA TGTGCCAGCAGCTTAGAGGGGGGACCCTACAATGAGCAGTTCTTC CASSLEGGPYNEQFF
TRBJ2-3 TRBV6-8 few TRBD2 TGTGCCAGCAGAGGGCTTAGCGGGAGCACAGATACGCAGTATTTT CASRGLSGSTDTQYF